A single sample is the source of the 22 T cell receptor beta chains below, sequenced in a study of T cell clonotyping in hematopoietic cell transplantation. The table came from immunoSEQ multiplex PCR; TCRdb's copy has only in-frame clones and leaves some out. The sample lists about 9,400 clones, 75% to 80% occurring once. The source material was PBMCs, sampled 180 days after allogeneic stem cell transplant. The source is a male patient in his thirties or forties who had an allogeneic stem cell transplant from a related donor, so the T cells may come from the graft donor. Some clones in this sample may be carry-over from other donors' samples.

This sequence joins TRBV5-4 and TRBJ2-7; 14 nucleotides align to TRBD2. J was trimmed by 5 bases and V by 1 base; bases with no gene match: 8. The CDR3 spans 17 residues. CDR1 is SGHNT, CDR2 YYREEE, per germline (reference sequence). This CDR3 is CASSLTRTSGGYNEQYF. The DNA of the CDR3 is TGTGCCAGCAGCTTGACCCGGACTAGCGGGGGGTATAACGAGCAGTACTTC.

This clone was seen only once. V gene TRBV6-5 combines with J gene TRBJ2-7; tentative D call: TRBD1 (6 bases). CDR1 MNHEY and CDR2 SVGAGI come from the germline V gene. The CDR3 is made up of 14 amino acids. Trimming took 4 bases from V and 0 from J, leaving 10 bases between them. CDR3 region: CASSFRDTSYEQYF. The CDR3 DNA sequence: TGTGCCAGCAGTTTCCGGGACACCTCCTACGAGCAGTACTTC.

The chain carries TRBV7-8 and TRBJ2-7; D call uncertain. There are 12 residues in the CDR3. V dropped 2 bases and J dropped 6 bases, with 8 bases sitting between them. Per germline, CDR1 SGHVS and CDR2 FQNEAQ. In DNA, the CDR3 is TGTGCCAGCAGCTTACACCGATCCGAGCAGTACTTC. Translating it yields CASSLHRSEQYF.

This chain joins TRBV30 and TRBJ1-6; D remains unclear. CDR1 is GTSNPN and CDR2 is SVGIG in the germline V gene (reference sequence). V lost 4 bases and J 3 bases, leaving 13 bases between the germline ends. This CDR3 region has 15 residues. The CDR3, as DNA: TGTGCCTGGAAGCGGTCAGTGTACTATAATTCACCCCTCCACTTT. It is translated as CAWKRSVYYNSPLHF. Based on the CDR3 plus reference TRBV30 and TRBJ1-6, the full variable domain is SQTIHQWPATLVQPVGSPLSLECTVEGTSNPNLYWYRQAAGRGLQLLFYSVGIGQISSEVPQNLSASRPQDRQFILSSKKLLLSDSGFYLCAWKRSVYYNSPLHFGNGTRLTVT.

CDR3 in DNA: TGCAGTGTATTGACAGCTTACGAGCAGTACTTC. Its translation is CSVLTAYEQYF. V is TRBV20-1 and J is TRBJ2-7; a weak D match, TRBD1 (5 bases). This CDR3 is built from 11 residues. V shed 7 bases and J shed 4 bases, with 11 bases lying between them. Germline assignment: CDR1 DFQATT and CDR2 SNEGSKA (reference sequence).

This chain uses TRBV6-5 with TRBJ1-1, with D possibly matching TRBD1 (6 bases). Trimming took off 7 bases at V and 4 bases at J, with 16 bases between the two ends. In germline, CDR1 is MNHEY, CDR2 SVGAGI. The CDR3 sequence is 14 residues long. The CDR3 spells CASKGGGWGTEAFF. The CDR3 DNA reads TGTGCCAGCAAAGGGGGGGGCTGGGGCACTGAAGCTTTCTTT.

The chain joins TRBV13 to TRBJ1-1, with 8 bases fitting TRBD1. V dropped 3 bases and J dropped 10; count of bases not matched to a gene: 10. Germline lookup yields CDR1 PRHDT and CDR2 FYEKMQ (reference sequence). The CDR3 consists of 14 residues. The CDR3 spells CASSFGQGNSGAFF. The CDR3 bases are TGTGCCAGCAGCTTCGGACAGGGCAATTCGGGAGCTTTCTTT.

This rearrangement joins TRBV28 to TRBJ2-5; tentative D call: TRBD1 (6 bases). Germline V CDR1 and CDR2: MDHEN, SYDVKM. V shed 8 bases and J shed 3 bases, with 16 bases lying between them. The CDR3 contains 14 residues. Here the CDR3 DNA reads TGTGCCAGCGGGTATTGGGGGCTCGAAGAGACCCAGTACTTC. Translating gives CASGYWGLEETQYF.

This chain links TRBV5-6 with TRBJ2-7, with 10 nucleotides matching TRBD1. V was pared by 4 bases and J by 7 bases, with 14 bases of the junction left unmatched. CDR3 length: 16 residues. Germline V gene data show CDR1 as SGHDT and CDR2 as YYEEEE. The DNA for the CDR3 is TGTGCCAGCAGCGTTCCCGGGACAGGGGATTTGCGAGAGCAGTACTTC. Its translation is CASSVPGTGDLREQYF.

The CDR3 spells CSVGQTFYNEQFF. The CDR3 DNA follows: TGCAGCGTTGGCCAGACCTTTTACAATGAGCAGTTCTTC. The V and J genes are TRBV29-1 and TRBJ2-1; D unclear. This CDR3 has 13 residues. The germline CDR1 and CDR2 sequences are SQVTM and ANQGSEA. The V and J ends lost 4 bases and 4 bases respectively, with 11 bases between them.

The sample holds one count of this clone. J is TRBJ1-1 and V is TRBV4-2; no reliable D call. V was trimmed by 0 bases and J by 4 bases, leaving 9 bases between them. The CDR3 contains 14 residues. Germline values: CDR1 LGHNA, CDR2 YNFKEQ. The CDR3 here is CASSQDPAGTEAFF. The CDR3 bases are TGTGCCAGCAGCCAAGATCCCGCCGGCACTGAAGCTTTCTTT.

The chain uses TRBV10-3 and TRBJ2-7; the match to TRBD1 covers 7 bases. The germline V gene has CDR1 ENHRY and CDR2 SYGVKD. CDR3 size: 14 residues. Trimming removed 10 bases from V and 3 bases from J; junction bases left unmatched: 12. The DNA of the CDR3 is TGTGCCACCGCTATTACCCGGGACAGCTACGAGCAGTACTTC. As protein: CATAITRDSYEQYF.

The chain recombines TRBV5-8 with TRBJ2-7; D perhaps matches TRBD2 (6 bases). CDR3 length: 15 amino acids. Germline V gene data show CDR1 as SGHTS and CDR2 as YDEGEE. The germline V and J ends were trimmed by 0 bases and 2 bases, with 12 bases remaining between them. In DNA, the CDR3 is TGTGCCAGCAGCTTGGGGCTCGGGAGAACCTACGAGCAGTACTTC. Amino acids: CASSLGLGRTYEQYF.

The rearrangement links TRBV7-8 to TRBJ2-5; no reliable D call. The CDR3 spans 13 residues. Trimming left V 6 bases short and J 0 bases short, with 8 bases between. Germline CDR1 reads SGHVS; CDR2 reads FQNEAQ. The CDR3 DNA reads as TGTGCCAGCAGTCATGACTACCAAGAGACCCAGTACTTC. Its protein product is CASSHDYQETQYF.

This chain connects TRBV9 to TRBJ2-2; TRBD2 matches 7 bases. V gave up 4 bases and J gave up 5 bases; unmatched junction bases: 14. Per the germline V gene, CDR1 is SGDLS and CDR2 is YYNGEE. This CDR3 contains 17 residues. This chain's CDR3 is CASSPMGEGRITGELFF. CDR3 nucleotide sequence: TGTGCCAGCAGCCCTATGGGGGAGGGGAGAATTACCGGGGAGCTGTTTTTT.

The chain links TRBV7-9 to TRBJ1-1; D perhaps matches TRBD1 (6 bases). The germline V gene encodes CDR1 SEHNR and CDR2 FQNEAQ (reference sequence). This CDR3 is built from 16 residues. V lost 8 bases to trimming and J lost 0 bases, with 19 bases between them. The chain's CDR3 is CASVQGKAGMNTEAFF. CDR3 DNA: TGTGCCAGCGTTCAGGGGAAGGCGGGGATGAACACTGAAGCTTTCTTT. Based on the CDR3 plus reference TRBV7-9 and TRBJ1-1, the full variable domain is DTGVSQNPRHKITKRGQNVTFRCDPISEHNRLYWYRQTLGQGPEFLTYFQNEAQLEKSRLLSDRFSAERPKGSFSTLEIQRTEQGDSAMYLCASVQGKAGMNTEAFFGQGTRLTVV.

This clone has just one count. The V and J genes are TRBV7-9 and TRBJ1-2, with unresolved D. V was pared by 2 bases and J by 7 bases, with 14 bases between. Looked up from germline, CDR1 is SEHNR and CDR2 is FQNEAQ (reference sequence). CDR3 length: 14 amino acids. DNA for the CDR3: TGTGCCAGCAGCTTATCCCGGCACCCCCCTGGCTACACCTTC. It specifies CASSLSRHPPGYTF.

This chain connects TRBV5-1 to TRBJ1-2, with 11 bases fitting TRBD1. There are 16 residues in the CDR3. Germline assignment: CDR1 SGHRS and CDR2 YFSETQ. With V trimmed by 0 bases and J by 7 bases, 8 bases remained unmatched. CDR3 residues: CASSLGSGQGESGYTF. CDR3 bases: TGCGCCAGCAGCTTGGGTTCGGGACAGGGGGAGAGTGGCTACACCTTC.

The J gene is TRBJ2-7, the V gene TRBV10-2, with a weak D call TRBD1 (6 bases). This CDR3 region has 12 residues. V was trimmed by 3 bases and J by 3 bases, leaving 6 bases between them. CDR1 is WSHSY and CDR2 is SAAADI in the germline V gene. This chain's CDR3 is CASSEQGYEQYF. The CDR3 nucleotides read TGCGCCAGCAGTGAACAGGGCTACGAGCAGTACTTC.

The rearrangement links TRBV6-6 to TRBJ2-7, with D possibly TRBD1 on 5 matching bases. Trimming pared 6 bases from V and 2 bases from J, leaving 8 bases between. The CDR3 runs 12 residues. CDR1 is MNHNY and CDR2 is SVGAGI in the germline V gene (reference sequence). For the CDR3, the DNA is TGTGCCAGCAGCCCAGGGACCTACGAGCAGTACTTC. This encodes CASSPGTYEQYF.

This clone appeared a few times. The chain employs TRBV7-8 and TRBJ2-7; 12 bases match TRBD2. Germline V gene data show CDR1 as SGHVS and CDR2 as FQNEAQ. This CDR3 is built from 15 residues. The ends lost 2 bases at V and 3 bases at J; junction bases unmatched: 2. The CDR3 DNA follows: TGTGCCAGCAGCTTACGACTAGCGGGGGTCTACGAGCAGTACTTC. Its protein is CASSLRLAGVYEQYF.

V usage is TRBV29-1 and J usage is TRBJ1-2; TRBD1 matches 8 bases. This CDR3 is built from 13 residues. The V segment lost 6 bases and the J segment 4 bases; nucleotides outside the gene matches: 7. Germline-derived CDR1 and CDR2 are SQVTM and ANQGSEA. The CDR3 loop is CSVTDRVTYGYTF. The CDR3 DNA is TGCAGCGTCACGGACAGGGTGACCTATGGCTACACCTTC.